This T cell receptor (beta chain) was found in a study of T-cell reconstitution after alpha-beta-depleted transplantation in children. Unique molecular identifiers were built into the TCRbeta library. TCRdb re-derived calls from the PCR reads in MiXCR, one entry per CDR3 protein. The sample holds fewer than 120,000 distinct CDR3 sequences, approximately 10% seen once. The ends were cut back, 0 bases at V and 3 bases at J, with 18 bases in the middle. The CDR3 runs to 18 residues. Looked up from germline, CDR1 is SGDLS and CDR2 is YYNGEE. This clonotype was seen at least ten times. V is TRBV9 and J is TRBJ2-2; no clear D gene. Sequenced here: PBMCs from the stem cell graft donor, sampled from the stem cell graft. The TCR was taken from a human donor who donated a stem cell graft to a child with acute lymphoblastic leukemia. DNA for the CDR3: TGTGCCAGCAGCGTAGCGAATATGGATAAGGGTCACACCGGGGAGCTGTTTTTT. Translation: CASSVANMDKGHTGELFF.